This is a list of T cell receptor beta chains from one sample in a study of CD8 T cells in Susac syndrome. TCRdb ran MiXCR on the immunoSEQ multiplex PCR reads and lists one entry per CDR3 protein. Found here are more than 150,000 distinct CDR3 sequences, roughly 95% of them singletons; the top ten hold 0.16%. The specimen sequenced was CD4+ T cells from PBMCs. These receptors were collected from a human donor with Susac syndrome. CDR3s include the opening cysteine and the closing phenylalanine or tryptophan. A D gene is named only where the DNA matches it firmly. Rows give clone size only sometimes, using once, few, many, or a class for an expanded clone.

clone size,D gene,V gene,J gene,CDR3 DNA,CDR3 protein
.,.,TRBV5-6,TRBJ2-7,TGTGCCAGCAGCTTAGGGGACGAGCAGTACTTC,CASSLGDEQYF
.,.,TRBV20-1,TRBJ2-5,TGCAGTGCTAGAGATGGGGGGATGACGGAGACCCAGTACTTC,CSARDGGMTETQYF
.,.,TRBV12-3/TRBV12-4,TRBJ2-7,TGTGCCAGCAGTCCCCAACTCGGGGGGCCCTACGAGCAGTACTTC,CASSPQLGGPYEQYF
.,.,TRBV29-1,TRBJ2-5,TGCAGCGTGAAGGCAGTCGGGGAGACCCAGTACTTC,CSVKAVGETQYF
.,.,TRBV29-1,TRBJ1-2,TGCAGCGTTGAGAGGGCAGGGAACTATGGCTACACCTTC,CSVERAGNYGYTF
.,.,TRBV20-1,TRBJ1-5,TGCAGTGCAGGGCAGCCCCAGCATTTT,CSAGQPQHF
.,.,TRBV20-1,TRBJ1-1,TGCAGTGCCAGGTTCGGGGGATCCACTGAAGCTTTCTTT,CSARFGGSTEAFF
.,.,TRBV4-3,TRBJ2-3,TGCGCCAGCAGCCAACCTCAGGGAAACACAGATACGCAGTATTTT,CASSQPQGNTDTQYF
.,TRBD1,TRBV24-1,TRBJ2-3,TGTGCCACCGGGACAGGGTCCCCGGATACGCAGTATTTT,CATGTGSPDTQYF
.,.,TRBV7-9,TRBJ1-3,TGTGCCAGCAGCTTACGCCCCAGCTCTGGAAACACCATATATTTT,CASSLRPSSGNTIYF
.,.,TRBV7-9,TRBJ1-2,TGTGCCAGCAGCTTAGACGGGGACGGCTACACCTTC,CASSLDGDGYTF
.,.,TRBV7-2,TRBJ2-2,TGTGCCAGCAGCTCGCAAACCGGGGAGCTGTTTTTT,CASSSQTGELFF
.,.,TRBV4-3,TRBJ2-5,TGCGCCAGCAGCCAAGATTTCGGGGACGAGACCCAGTACTTC,CASSQDFGDETQYF
.,.,TRBV20-1,TRBJ1-2,TGCAGTGCTAGAGAGAACAGGGTCGATGGCTACACCTTC,CSARENRVDGYTF
.,.,TRBV29-1,TRBJ2-2,TGCAGCGTTGCGGGCCAGTCGCGAAGCACCGGGGAGCTGTTTTTT,CSVAGQSRSTGELFF
.,.,TRBV12-3/TRBV12-4,TRBJ1-1,TGTGCCAGCACCAGAGGGTTTATAGCTGAAGCTTTCTTT,CASTRGFIAEAFF
.,TRBD2,TRBV3-1,TRBJ2-5,TGTGCCAGCAGCCAAGATCGGGGGGGCGGAGGGGAGACCCAGTACTTC,CASSQDRGGGGETQYF
.,.,TRBV20-1,TRBJ1-2,TGCAGTGCTAGGGCGGGGGGCGTAAGGAGTGGCTACACCTTC,CSARAGGVRSGYTF
.,.,TRBV12-3/TRBV12-4,TRBJ2-7,TGTGCCAGCAGTATACCAGGGGCCGCAGCCTCCTACGAGCAGTACTTC,CASSIPGAAASYEQYF
.,TRBD1,TRBV18,TRBJ1-3,TGTGCCAGCTCACCACCGGACAGGATCTCTGGAAACACCATATATTTT,CASSPPDRISGNTIYF
.,TRBD2,TRBV25-1,TRBJ2-7,TGTGCCAGCCACGGGGGGGACTCCTACGAGCAGTACTTC,CASHGGDSYEQYF
once,.,TRBV9,TRBJ2-3,TGTGCCAGCACCGTGGGGCAGGGTACGATCGATACGCAGTATTTT,CASTVGQGTIDTQYF
.,TRBD2,TRBV20-1,TRBJ2-5,TGCAGTGCTAGAACTAGCGGGGGCTCAGAGACCCAGTACTTC,CSARTSGGSETQYF
.,TRBD1,TRBV20-1,TRBJ1-5,TGCAGTACCCAGGGACAGTGGAGCAATCAGCCCCAGCATTTT,CSTQGQWSNQPQHF
.,.,TRBV6-5,TRBJ1-2,TGTGCCAGCAGTGCGGGGCTCTCTAACTATGGCTACACCTTC,CASSAGLSNYGYTF
few,.,TRBV20-1,TRBJ1-5,TGCAGTGCTAGGGACAATCCCAATCAGCCCCAGCATTTT,CSARDNPNQPQHF
.,.,TRBV20-1,TRBJ1-1,TGCAGGGCAGCCCAGGGCCCGAACACTGAAGCTTTCTTT,CRAAQGPNTEAFF
.,.,TRBV3-1,TRBJ2-7,TGTGCCAGCAGCCCCAACGGACAGTCCTACGAGCAGTACTTC,CASSPNGQSYEQYF
.,TRBD1,TRBV6-5,TRBJ1-4,TGTGCCAGCAGTTACTCGGACAGGGGAGGGGAAAAACTGTTTTTT,CASSYSDRGGEKLFF
.,.,TRBV15,TRBJ2-5,TGTGCCACCAGCAGGGAACGGGAGACCCAGTACTTC,CATSRERETQYF
.,.,TRBV12-3/TRBV12-4,TRBJ1-4,TGTGCCAGCAGTGAGGGAGAAAAACTGTTTTTT,CASSEGEKLFF
.,.,TRBV19,TRBJ2-1,TGTGCCAGTAGTATATCCCCTAGCGGGACAGGCCCCTACAATGAGCAGTTCTTC,CASSISPSGTGPYNEQFF
.,TRBD1,TRBV3-1,TRBJ2-1,TGTGCCAGCAGTCGCCGACAGGGCGATGGGCAGTTCTTC,CASSRRQGDGQFF
.,.,TRBV27,TRBJ1-1,TGTGCCAGCGTACGGAACACTGAAGCTTTCTTT,CASVRNTEAFF
.,.,TRBV5-1,TRBJ1-2,TGCGCCAGCAGCTTGGGTCAGCTATTGAACTATGGCTACACCTTC,CASSLGQLLNYGYTF
.,TRBD1,TRBV9,TRBJ1-3,TGTGCCAGCAGTCGGGACAGGGTTCCTGGAAACACCATATATTTT,CASSRDRVPGNTIYF
.,.,TRBV12-3/TRBV12-4,TRBJ1-1,TGTGCCAGCAACCCGACAGGCAGGATGAACACTGAAGCTTTCTTT,CASNPTGRMNTEAFF
.,.,TRBV20-1,TRBJ2-6,TGCAGTGCTTCCATCTCTGGGGCCAACGTCCTGACTTTC,CSASISGANVLTF
.,TRBD2,TRBV4-3,TRBJ2-3,TGCGCCAGCAGCCAAGATCACAGCGGGGGCTCAGATACGCAGTATTTT,CASSQDHSGGSDTQYF
once,.,TRBV3-1,TRBJ2-3,TGTGCCAGCAGCCCCAGGGGGAGCGGGGATCCAGATACGCAGTATTTT,CASSPRGSGDPDTQYF
.,TRBD1,TRBV6-1,TRBJ1-2,TGTGCCAGCCGACAGGGGGCGTATGGCTACACCTTC,CASRQGAYGYTF
.,.,TRBV5-1,TRBJ2-5,TGCGCCAGCAGCCCGGTAGGGGGTACCCAAGAGACCCAGTACTTC,CASSPVGGTQETQYF
.,.,TRBV12-3/TRBV12-4,TRBJ2-7,TGTGCCAGCAGCCGCGGGACGGATGCCTACGAGCAGTACTTC,CASSRGTDAYEQYF
.,.,TRBV29-1,TRBJ1-6,TGCAGCGTTGAACAAGACGGAAGAGATTCACCCCTCCACTTT,CSVEQDGRDSPLHF
.,TRBD2,TRBV12-3/TRBV12-4,TRBJ2-3,TGTGCCAGCAGATCATGGGGGGGAGACACAGATACGCAGTATTTT,CASRSWGGDTDTQYF
.,TRBD2,TRBV18,TRBJ2-5,TGTGCCAGCTCACAGGGCGGGGGACGTCAAGAGACCCAGTACTTC,CASSQGGGRQETQYF
.,.,TRBV5-6,TRBJ2-4,TGTGCCAGCAGCAGTGTGACAGTGGGCAAAAACATTCAGTACTTC,CASSSVTVGKNIQYF